The clone carrying this T cell receptor (beta chain) has more than one count but fewer than ten. The source of the sample is a study of T-cell reconstitution after alpha-beta-depleted transplantation in children. Germline loops: CDR1 SQVTM, CDR2 ANQGSEA. This CDR3 is 15 amino acids long. J gave up 0 bases and V 0 bases, and 4 bases lay outside the gene matches. Unique molecular identifiers were incorporated when the TCRbeta library was constructed. TCRdb re-derived calls from the PCR reads in MiXCR, one entry per CDR3 protein. Of roughly 500,000 distinct CDR3 sequences detected, approximately 30% appear once; the ten largest clones hold around 2.3%.

The chain employs TRBV29-1 and TRBJ2-5; 7 nucleotides agree with TRBD1. The source material was PBMCs from the stem cell graft donor, sampled from the stem cell graft. This TCR was recovered from a human donor who donated a stem cell graft to a child with aplastic anemia. CDR3 DNA sequence: TGCAGCGTTGAAGATCCGCAGGGGGACCAAGAGACCCAGTACTTC. It encodes CSVEDPQGDQETQYF.